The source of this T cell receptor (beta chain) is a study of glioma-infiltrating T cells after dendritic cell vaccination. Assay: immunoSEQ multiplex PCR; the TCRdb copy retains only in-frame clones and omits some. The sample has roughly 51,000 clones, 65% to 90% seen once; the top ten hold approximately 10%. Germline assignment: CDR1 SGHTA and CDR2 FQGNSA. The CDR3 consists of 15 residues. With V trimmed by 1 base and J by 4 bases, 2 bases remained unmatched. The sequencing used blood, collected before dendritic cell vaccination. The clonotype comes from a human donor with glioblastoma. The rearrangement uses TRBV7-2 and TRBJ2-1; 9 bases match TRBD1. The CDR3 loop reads CASSLEGQGYNEQFF. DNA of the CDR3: TGTGCCAGCAGCTTAGAGGGACAGGGATACAATGAGCAGTTCTTC. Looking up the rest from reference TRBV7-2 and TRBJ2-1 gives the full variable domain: GAGVSQSPSNKVTEKGKDVELRCDPISGHTALYWYRQSLGQGLEFLIYFQGNSAPDKSGLPSDRFSAERTGGSVSTLTIQRTQQEDSAVYLCASSLEGQGYNEQFFGPGTRLTVL.